The 19 T cell receptor beta chains in this list originate from one sample, sequenced in a study of Ad26.COV2.S vaccination and SARS-CoV-2 variants. Treatment here: roughly 19 received Ad26.COV2.S at low or high dose, single or two shots; about five received placebo; per-sample allocation not given. All samples were drawn on day 63, counting from the first vaccine or placebo injection. Data came from immunoSEQ multiplex PCR; TCRdb stores just in-frame clones and leaves some out. The sample holds hundreds of thousands of clones, roughly 87% seen once. This sample comprised peripheral blood, obtained in a trial of Ad26.COV2.S vaccine versus placebo. All receptors come from a person between 18 and 59 years old who received the Ad26.COV2.S COVID-19 vaccine or a placebo.

The J gene is TRBJ2-7, the V gene TRBV30; D gene unclear. This CDR3 spans 13 amino acids. V lost 0 bases to trimming and J lost 0 bases, with 6 bases between them. The V gene's germline CDR1 is GTSNPN and CDR2 SVGIG (reference sequence). CDR3 residues: CAWSVQSSYEQYF. CDR3 sequence (DNA): TGTGCCTGGAGTGTACAGTCCTCCTACGAGCAGTACTTC. The variable domain in full, completed from reference TRBV30 and TRBJ2-7, reads SQTIHQWPATLVQPVGSPLSLECTVEGTSNPNLYWYRQAAGRGLQLLFYSVGIGQISSEVPQNLSASRPQDRQFILSSKKLLLSDSGFYLCAWSVQSSYEQYFGPGTRLTVT.

The V call is TRBV19, the J call TRBJ2-3; D not resolved. CDR1 is LNHDA, CDR2 SQIVND, per germline (reference sequence). This CDR3 is 15 amino acids long. V lost 1 base to trimming and J lost 4 bases, with 12 bases between them. The CDR3 nucleotides are TGTGCCAGTAGTATAGTTACTGGGGTCGCAGATACGCAGTATTTT. This gives the protein CASSIVTGVADTQYF.

This chain connects TRBV5-1 to TRBJ1-4; 9 bases fit TRBD1. This CDR3 is built from 14 residues. The V segment lost 4 bases and the J segment 6 bases; nucleotides outside the gene matches: 4. Germline CDR1 is SGHRS and CDR2 is YFSETQ. The CDR3 reads CASSTGTGYEKLFF. The CDR3 bases are TGCGCCAGCAGCACCGGGACAGGGTATGAAAAACTGTTTTTT.

This clone has a handful of counts. This chain connects TRBV11-2 to TRBJ1-3; D remains ambiguous. Germline CDR1 is SGHAT and CDR2 is FQNNGV. V lost 4 bases and J 4 bases, leaving 17 bases between the germline ends. The CDR3 sequence is 16 residues long. In nucleotides, the CDR3 is TGTGCCAGCAGCTATATAGGAGGCTCGGGGGGAAACACCATATATTTT. This translates into CASSYIGGSGGNTIYF. The full variable domain, completed using reference TRBV11-2 and TRBJ1-3, is EAGVAQSPRYKIIEKRQSVAFWCNPISGHATLYWYQQILGQGPKLLIQFQNNGVVDDSQLPKDRFSAERLKGVDSTLKIQPAKLEDSAVYLCASSYIGGSGGNTIYFGEGSWLTVV.

This chain connects TRBV7-6 to TRBJ1-4, with D possibly being TRBD1 (5 bases). V dropped 5 bases and J dropped 6 bases, with 19 bases sitting between them. This CDR3 is 16 amino acids long. The germline V gene encodes CDR1 SGHVS and CDR2 FNYEAQ. The CDR3 spells CASSAVGRRLDEKLFF. DNA for the CDR3: TGTGCCAGCAGCGCCGTGGGACGGCGTCTGGATGAAAAACTGTTTTTT.

This rearrangement joins TRBV5-1 to TRBJ2-7; maybe TRBD1 (5 bases). There are 15 residues in the CDR3. CDR1 is SGHRS, CDR2 YFSETQ, per germline. Trimming pared 2 bases from V and 0 bases from J, leaving 12 bases between. CDR3 region: CASSFIQGSSYEQYF. Written as DNA, the CDR3 is TGCGCCAGCAGCTTCATTCAGGGATCCTCCTACGAGCAGTACTTC. The whole variable domain, remainder taken from reference TRBV5-1 and TRBJ2-7, is KAGVTQTPRYLIKTRGQQVTLSCSPISGHRSVSWYQQTPGQGLQFLFEYFSETQRNKGNFPGRFSGRQFSNSRSEMNVSTLELGDSALYLCASSFIQGSSYEQYFGPGTRLTVT.

V is TRBV7-9 and J is TRBJ1-2; D perhaps matches TRBD1 (5 bases). Germline CDR1 is SEHNR and CDR2 is FQNEAQ (reference sequence). The V end lost 2 bases, the J end lost 5 bases, and 18 bases lay between the germline ends. The CDR3 consists of 16 residues. The CDR3 sequence: CASSLKGRGPGYGYTF. Here the CDR3 DNA reads TGTGCCAGCAGCTTAAAGGGCCGAGGCCCAGGGTATGGCTACACCTTC. The entire variable domain, with the rest obtained from reference TRBV7-9 and TRBJ1-2, is as follows: DTGVSQNPRHKITKRGQNVTFRCDPISEHNRLYWYRQTLGQGPEFLTYFQNEAQLEKSRLLSDRFSAERPKGSFSTLEIQRTEQGDSAMYLCASSLKGRGPGYGYTFGSGTRLTVV.

This clone has a single count. The gene calls are TRBV6-6 and TRBJ1-5; D may be TRBD1 (6 bases). Trimming stripped 8 bases from V and 4 bases from J, with 15 bases between. The CDR3 runs 14 residues. The germline gives CDR1 MNHNY, CDR2 SVGAGI (reference sequence). The CDR3 nucleotides read TGTGCCAGCTTTGAAGGGGGTCGGAATCAGCCCCAGCATTTT. This encodes CASFEGGRNQPQHF.

About this clone: At one boundary the junction diverges from the germline segment, which might be a read error. The sample has other DNA sequences that encode this CDR3 too. V gene TRBV11-2 combines with J gene TRBJ2-7, with D possibly matching TRBD2 (5 bases). The CDR3 totals 12 residues. From germline, CDR1 is SGHAT and CDR2 FQNNGV. CDR3 region: CASSYGVYEQYF. In nucleotides, the CDR3 is TGTGCCAGCAGCTACGGGGTCTACGAGCAATACTTC.

This clone was picked up one time. CDR3 coding DNA: TGTGCCAGCAGCCAAGTCCTAGCCGCAGTGGAGCAGTACTTC. Its translation is CASSQVLAAVEQYF. J is TRBJ2-7 and V is TRBV3-1 (or the pseudogene TRBV3-2), with D possibly TRBD2 on 5 matching bases. The V and J ends lost 1 base and 7 bases respectively, with 14 bases between them. Germline values: CDR1 LGHDT, CDR2 YNNKEL (reference sequence). The CDR3 contains 14 residues.

Here the CDR3 DNA reads TGTGCCAGCAGCTTAAGGGGAGGAATCTCTGGAAACACCATATATTTT. It codes for CASSLRGGISGNTIYF. The chain carries TRBV11-2 and TRBJ1-3; TRBD1 might be the D (5 bases). From germline, CDR1 is SGHAT and CDR2 FQNNGV. Trimming removed 2 bases from V and 0 bases from J, with 11 bases in between. The CDR3 extends over 16 amino acids.

The rearrangement uses TRBV19 and TRBJ1-5, with D unclear. The CDR3 spans 11 residues. V dropped 5 bases and J dropped 15 bases, with 14 bases sitting between them. The germline V gene has CDR1 LNHDA and CDR2 SQIVND (reference sequence). CDR3 sequence reads: CASSGTTSRHF. CDR3 DNA sequence: TGTGCCAGTAGTGGTACCACTTCGCGGCATTTT.

V is TRBV7-9 and J is TRBJ1-2; 7 positions match TRBD1. Unmatched junction bases numbered 7, after V lost 4 bases and J lost 5 bases. In germline, CDR1 is SEHNR, CDR2 FQNEAQ (reference sequence). This CDR3 has 14 amino acids. The CDR3 is CASSSGTELYGYTF. The DNA of the CDR3 is TGTGCCAGCAGCTCCGGGACAGAACTATATGGCTACACCTTC.

The chain links TRBV30 to TRBJ2-7; D might be TRBD2 (7 bases). V lost 1 base and J 2 bases, leaving 15 bases between the germline ends. In germline, CDR1 is GTSNPN, CDR2 SVGIG (reference sequence). The length of the CDR3 is 15 residues. CDR3 in DNA: TGTGCCTGGAGTGGGGGCGGGGGCCTAGCCTACGAGCAGTACTTC. It specifies CAWSGGGGLAYEQYF.

The DNA for the CDR3 is TGCGCCAGCAGCTCCCGACAGACTAGCACAGATACGCAGTATTTT. Encoded protein: CASSSRQTSTDTQYF. V is TRBV5-1 and J is TRBJ2-3; D might be TRBD1 (5 bases). Germline V gene lookup returns CDR1 SGHRS and CDR2 YFSETQ. CDR3 length: 15 residues. Trimming pared 3 bases from V and 0 bases from J, leaving 11 bases between.

V and J are TRBV23-1 and TRBJ1-2, with D unclear. TRBV23-1 is assigned to the ORF class and has an uncertain function. Between the trimmed V and J ends, which lost 11 bases and 8 bases, there was a span of 21 bases. The CDR3 is made up of 13 amino acids. CDR3 residues: CAGGRRTGFGYTF. In nucleotides, the CDR3 is TGCGCCGGAGGTCGAAGGACGGGGTTCGGCTACACCTTC.

The chain employs TRBV3-1 (or the pseudogene TRBV3-2) and TRBJ2-7, with TRBD1 as a possible D gene (5 bases). Germline V CDR1 and CDR2: LGHDT, YNNKEL (reference sequence). The ends were cut back, 0 bases at V and 3 bases at J, with 15 bases in the middle. This CDR3 comprises 16 residues. CDR3 nucleotides: TGTGCCAGCAGCCAAGACTGGTCAGGGTTCATCTACGAGCAGTACTTC. It encodes CASSQDWSGFIYEQYF.

The J gene is TRBJ1-2, the V gene TRBV6-5; D possibly corresponds to TRBD1 (5 bases). CDR3 length: 15 residues. V was pared by 0 bases and J by 7 bases, with 15 bases between. The germline V gene has CDR1 MNHEY and CDR2 SVGAGI. The CDR3: CASSYSGLLPRGYTF. DNA of the CDR3: TGTGCCAGCAGTTACTCGGGGCTTCTACCCCGTGGCTACACCTTC.

V is TRBV20-1 and J is TRBJ2-5; D remains ambiguous. Trimming stripped 6 bases from V and 3 bases from J, with 8 bases between. The CDR3 is 11 amino acids. CDR1 is DFQATT and CDR2 is SNEGSKA in the germline V gene (reference sequence). The CDR3 DNA reads as TGCAGTGCCCGGCAGGAAGAGACCCAGTACTTC. Amino acids: CSARQEETQYF.